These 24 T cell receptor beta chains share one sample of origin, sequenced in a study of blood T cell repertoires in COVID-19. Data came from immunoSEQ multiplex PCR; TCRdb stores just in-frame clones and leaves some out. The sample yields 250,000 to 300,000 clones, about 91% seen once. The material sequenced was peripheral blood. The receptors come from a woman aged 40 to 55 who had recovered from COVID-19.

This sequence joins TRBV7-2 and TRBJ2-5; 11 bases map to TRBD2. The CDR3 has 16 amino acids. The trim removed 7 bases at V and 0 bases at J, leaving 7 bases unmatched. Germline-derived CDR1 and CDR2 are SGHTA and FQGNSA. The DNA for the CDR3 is TGTGCCAGCATCTCCGGGACTAGCGGAGACCAAGAGACCCAGTACTTC. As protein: CASISGTSGDQETQYF.

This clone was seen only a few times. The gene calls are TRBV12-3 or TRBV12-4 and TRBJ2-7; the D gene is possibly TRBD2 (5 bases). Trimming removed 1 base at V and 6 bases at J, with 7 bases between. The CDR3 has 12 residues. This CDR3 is CASSLDEGEQYF. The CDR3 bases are TGTGCCAGCAGTTTAGATGAGGGCGAGCAGTACTTC.

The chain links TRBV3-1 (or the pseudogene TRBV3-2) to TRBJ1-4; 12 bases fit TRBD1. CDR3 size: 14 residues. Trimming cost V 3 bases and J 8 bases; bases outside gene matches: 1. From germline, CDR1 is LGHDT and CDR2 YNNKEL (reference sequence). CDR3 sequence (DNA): TGTGCCAGCAGCCACGGGACAGGGGGCGAAAAACTGTTTTTT. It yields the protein CASSHGTGGEKLFF.

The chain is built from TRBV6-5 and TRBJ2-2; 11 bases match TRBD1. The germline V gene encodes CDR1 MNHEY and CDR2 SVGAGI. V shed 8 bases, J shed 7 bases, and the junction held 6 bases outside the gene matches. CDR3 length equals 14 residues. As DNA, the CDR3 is TGTGCCAGCCGACGGACAGGGGGCAACGGGGAGCTGTTTTTT. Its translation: CASRRTGGNGELFF.

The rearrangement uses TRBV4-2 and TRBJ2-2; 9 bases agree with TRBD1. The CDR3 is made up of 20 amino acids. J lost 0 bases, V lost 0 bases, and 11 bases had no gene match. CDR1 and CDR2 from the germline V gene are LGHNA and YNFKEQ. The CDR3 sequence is CASSQEPGQGNPANTGELFF. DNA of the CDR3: TGTGCCAGCAGCCAAGAACCGGGACAGGGAAACCCCGCGAACACCGGGGAGCTGTTTTTT.

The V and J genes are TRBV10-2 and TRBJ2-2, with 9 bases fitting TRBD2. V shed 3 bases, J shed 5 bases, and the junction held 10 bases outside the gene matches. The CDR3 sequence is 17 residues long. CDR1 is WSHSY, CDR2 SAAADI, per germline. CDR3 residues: CASSDNIAGAGTGELFF. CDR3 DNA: TGCGCCAGCAGTGATAATATAGCGGGAGCTGGTACCGGGGAGCTGTTTTTT.

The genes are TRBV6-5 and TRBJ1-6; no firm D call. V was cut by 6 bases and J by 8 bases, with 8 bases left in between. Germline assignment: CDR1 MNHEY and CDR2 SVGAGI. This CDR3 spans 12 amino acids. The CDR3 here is CASSWSDSPLHF. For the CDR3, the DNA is TGTGCCAGCAGCTGGTCGGATTCACCCCTCCACTTT.

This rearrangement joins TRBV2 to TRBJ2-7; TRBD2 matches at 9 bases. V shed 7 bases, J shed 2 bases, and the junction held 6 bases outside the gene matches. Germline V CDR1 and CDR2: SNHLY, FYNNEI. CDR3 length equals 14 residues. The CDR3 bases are TGTGCCAGCACCGCGAGCGGGGGGACCTACGAGCAGTACTTC. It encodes CASTASGGTYEQYF. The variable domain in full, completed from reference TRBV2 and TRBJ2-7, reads EPEVTQTPSHQVTQMGQEVILRCVPISNHLYFYWYRQILGQKVEFLVSFYNNEISEKSEIFDDQFSVERPDGSNFTLKIRSTKLEDSAMYFCASTASGGTYEQYFGPGTRLTVT.

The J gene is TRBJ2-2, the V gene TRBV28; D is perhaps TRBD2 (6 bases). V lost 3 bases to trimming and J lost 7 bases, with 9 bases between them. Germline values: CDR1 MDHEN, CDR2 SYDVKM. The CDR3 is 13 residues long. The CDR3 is CASSFGGGGELFF. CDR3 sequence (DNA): TGTGCCAGCAGTTTCGGGGGTGGCGGGGAGCTGTTTTTT.

This chain's CDR3 is CASSEPTGLREGNTDTQYF. In DNA form, the CDR3 reads TGCGCCAGCAGTGAGCCGACAGGCCTACGAGAAGGGAACACAGATACGCAGTATTTT. The genes are TRBV10-2 and TRBJ2-3; tentative D call: TRBD1 (6 bases). V lost 2 bases and J lost 2, with 23 bases in between. CDR3 length: 19 amino acids. Germline CDR1 WSHSY, CDR2 SAAADI.

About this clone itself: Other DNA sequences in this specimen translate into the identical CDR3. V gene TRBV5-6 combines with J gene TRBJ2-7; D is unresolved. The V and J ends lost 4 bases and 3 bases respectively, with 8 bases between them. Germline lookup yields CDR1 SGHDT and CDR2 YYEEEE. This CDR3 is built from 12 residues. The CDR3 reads CASSLDNYEQYF. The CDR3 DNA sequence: TGTGCCAGCAGCCTTGACAACTACGAGCAGTACTTC. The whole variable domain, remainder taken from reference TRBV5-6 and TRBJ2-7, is DAGVTQSPTHLIKTRGQQVTLRCSPKSGHDTVSWYQQALGQGPQFIFQYYEEEERQRGNFPDRFSGHQFPNYSSELNVNALLLGDSALYLCASSLDNYEQYFGPGTRLTVT.

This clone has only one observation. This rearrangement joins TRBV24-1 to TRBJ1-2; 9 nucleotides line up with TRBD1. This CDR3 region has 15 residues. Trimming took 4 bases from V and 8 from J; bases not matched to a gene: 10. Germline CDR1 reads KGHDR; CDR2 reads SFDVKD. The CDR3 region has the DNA TGTGCCACCAGTGAAAACCACGGACAGGGGTTCGGCTACACCTTC. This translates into CATSENHGQGFGYTF.

CDR3 amino acids: CAWSTPGGLVQYV. As DNA, the CDR3 is TGTGCCTGGAGTACCCCCGGGGGTTTGGTACAGTACGTC. The gene calls are TRBV30 and TRBJ2-7; TRBD2 is a possible D gene (6 bases). Trimming took off 2 bases at V and 10 bases at J, with 18 bases between the two ends. CDR1 and CDR2 (germline): GTSNPN, SVGIG (reference sequence). The CDR3 consists of 13 residues.

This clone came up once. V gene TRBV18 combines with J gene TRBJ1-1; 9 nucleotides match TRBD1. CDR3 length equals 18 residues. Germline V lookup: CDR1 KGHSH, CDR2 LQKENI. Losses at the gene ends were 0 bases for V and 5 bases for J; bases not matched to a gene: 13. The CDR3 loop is CASSPPPGTGYRETEAFF. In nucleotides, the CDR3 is TGTGCCAGCTCACCACCGCCCGGGACAGGGTACAGGGAGACTGAAGCTTTCTTT.

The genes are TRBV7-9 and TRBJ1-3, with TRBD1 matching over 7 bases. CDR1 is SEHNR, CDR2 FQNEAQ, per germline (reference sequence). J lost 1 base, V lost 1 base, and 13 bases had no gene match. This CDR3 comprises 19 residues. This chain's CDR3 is CASSLVVGPQTGSGNTIYF. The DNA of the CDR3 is TGTGCCAGCAGCTTAGTCGTGGGCCCGCAGACAGGGTCTGGAAACACCATATATTTT.

CDR3 nucleotides: TGTGCCAGCACTCTAGGGGGCGGATTCAGTTCACCCCTCCACTTT. It translates to CASTLGGGFSSPLHF. This chain connects TRBV2 to TRBJ1-6; 7 bases fit TRBD1. This CDR3 has 15 amino acids. V dropped 7 bases and J dropped 9; count of bases not matched to a gene: 12. Germline V gene sequence: CDR1 SNHLY, CDR2 FYNNEI. The full variable domain, completed using reference TRBV2 and TRBJ1-6, is EPEVTQTPSHQVTQMGQEVILRCVPISNHLYFYWYRQILGQKVEFLVSFYNNEISEKSEIFDDQFSVERPDGSNFTLKIRSTKLEDSAMYFCASTLGGGFSSPLHFGNGTRLTVT.

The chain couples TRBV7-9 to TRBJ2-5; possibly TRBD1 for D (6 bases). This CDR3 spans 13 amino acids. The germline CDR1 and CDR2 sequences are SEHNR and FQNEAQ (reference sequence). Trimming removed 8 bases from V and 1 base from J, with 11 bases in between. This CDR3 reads CASRDMFQETQYF. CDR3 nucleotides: TGTGCCAGCCGGGACATGTTCCAAGAGACCCAGTACTTC.

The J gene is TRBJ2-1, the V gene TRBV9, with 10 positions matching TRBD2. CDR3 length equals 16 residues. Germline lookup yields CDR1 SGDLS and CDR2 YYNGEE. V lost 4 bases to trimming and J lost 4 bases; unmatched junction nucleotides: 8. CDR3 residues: CASSRGASGSYNEQFF. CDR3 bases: TGTGCCAGCAGCCGGGGGGCTAGCGGGAGTTACAATGAGCAGTTCTTC.

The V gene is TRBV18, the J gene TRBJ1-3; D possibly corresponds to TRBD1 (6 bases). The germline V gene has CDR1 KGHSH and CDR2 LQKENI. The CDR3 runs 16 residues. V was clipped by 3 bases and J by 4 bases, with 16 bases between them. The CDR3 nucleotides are TGTGCCAGCTCACCTCGACTTCAGGGGCCCGGAAACACCATATATTTT. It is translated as CASSPRLQGPGNTIYF.

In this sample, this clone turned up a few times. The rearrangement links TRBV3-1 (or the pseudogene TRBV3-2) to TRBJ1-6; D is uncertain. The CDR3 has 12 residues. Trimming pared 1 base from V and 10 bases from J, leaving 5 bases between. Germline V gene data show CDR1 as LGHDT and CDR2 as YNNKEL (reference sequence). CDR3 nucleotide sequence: TGTGCCAGCAGCCAAGGGGCCTCACCCCTCCACTTT. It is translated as CASSQGASPLHF.

CDR3 DNA: TGCAGCGTGGAAATAGGCAGGGAGGGTGGCTACACCTTC. Translation gives CSVEIGREGGYTF. The chain links TRBV29-1 to TRBJ1-2; TRBD1 is a possible D gene (5 bases). CDR3 length: 13 residues. The V end lost 6 bases, the J end lost 7 bases, and 18 bases lay between the germline ends. Germline CDR1 is SQVTM and CDR2 is ANQGSEA.

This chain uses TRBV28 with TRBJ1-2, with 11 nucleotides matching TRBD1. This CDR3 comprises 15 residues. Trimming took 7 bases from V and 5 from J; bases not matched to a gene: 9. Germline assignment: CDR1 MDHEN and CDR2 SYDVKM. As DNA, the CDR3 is TGTGCCAGCACCGAACCCCGGGACAGGGGGTATGGCTACACCTTC. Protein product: CASTEPRDRGYGYTF.

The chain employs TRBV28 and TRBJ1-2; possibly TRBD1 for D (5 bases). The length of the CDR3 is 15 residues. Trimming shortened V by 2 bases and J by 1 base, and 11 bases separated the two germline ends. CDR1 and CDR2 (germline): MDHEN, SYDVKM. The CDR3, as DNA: TGTGCCAGCAGTTTAGGGGGAGGGAGTAACTATGGCTACACCTTC. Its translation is CASSLGGGSNYGYTF.

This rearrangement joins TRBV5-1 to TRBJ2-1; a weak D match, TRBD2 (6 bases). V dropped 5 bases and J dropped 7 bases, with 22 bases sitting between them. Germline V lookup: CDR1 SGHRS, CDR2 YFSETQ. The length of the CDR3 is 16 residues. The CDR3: CASSEDPTRRSNEQFF. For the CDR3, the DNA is TGCGCCAGCAGTGAAGACCCGACTAGGCGATCTAATGAGCAGTTCTTC.